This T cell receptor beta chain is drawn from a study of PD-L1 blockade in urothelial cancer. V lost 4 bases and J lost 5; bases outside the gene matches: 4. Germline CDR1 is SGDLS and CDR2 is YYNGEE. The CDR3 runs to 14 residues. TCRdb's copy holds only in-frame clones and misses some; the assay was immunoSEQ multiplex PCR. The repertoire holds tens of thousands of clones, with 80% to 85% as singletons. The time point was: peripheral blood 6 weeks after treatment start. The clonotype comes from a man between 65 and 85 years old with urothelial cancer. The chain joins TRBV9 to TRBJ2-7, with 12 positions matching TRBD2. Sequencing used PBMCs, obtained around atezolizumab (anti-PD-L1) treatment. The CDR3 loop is CASSPTSGSHEQYF. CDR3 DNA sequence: TGTGCCAGCAGCCCGACTAGCGGGAGCCACGAGCAGTACTTC. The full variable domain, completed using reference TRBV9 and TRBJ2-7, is DSGVTQTPKHLITATGQRVTLRCSPRSGDLSVYWYQQSLDQGLQFLIQYYNGEERAKGNILERFSAQQFPDLHSELNLSSLELGDSALYFCASSPTSGSHEQYFGPGTRLTVT.